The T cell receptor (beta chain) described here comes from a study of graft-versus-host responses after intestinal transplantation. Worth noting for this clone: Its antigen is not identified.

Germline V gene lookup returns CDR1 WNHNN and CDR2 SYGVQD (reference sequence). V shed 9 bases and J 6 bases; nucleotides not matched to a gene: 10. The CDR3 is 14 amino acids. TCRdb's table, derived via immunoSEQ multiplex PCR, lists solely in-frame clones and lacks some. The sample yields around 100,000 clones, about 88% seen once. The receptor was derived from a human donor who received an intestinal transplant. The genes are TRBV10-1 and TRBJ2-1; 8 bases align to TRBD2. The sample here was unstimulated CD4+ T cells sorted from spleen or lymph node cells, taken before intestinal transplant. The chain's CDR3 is CASSKGGRPNEQFF. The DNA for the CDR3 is TGCGCCAGTTCGAAGGGCGGGAGGCCCAATGAGCAGTTCTTC.